Below are 18 T cell receptor beta chains sequenced from a single sample in a study of blood T cell repertoires in COVID-19. Produced via immunoSEQ multiplex PCR; TCRdb's table is partial and in-frame only. The sample lists 150,000 to 200,000 clones; 81% were seen once. The specimen sequenced was peripheral blood. The origin of the receptors is an elderly woman with COVID-19, enrolled during active disease.

This chain's CDR3 is CASSPIAGNTGELFF. The CDR3, as DNA: TGTGCCAGCAGCCCTATCGCAGGGAACACCGGGGAGCTGTTTTTT. This rearrangement joins TRBV5-4 to TRBJ2-2; D is unresolved. The CDR3 runs 15 residues. Germline CDR1 is SGHNT and CDR2 is YYREEE (reference sequence). Trimming removed 4 bases from V and 1 base from J, with 11 bases in between.

This clone was seen once. V gene TRBV3-1 (or the pseudogene TRBV3-2) combines with J gene TRBJ1-5; 11 bases match TRBD1. The V gene end was trimmed by 4 bases and the J gene end by 6 bases; junction bases not matched to a gene: 5. Germline-derived CDR1 and CDR2 are LGHDT and YNNKEL (reference sequence). The CDR3 runs 15 residues. The CDR3 is CASSRGQGGGQPQHF. In nucleotides, the CDR3 is TGTGCCAGCAGCCGGGGACAGGGGGGAGGTCAGCCCCAGCATTTT.

This clone was picked up one time. The rearrangement uses TRBV3-1 (or the pseudogene TRBV3-2) and TRBJ2-2; the D is unclear. In germline, CDR1 is LGHDT, CDR2 YNNKEL (reference sequence). Trimming pared 3 bases from V and 4 bases from J, leaving 15 bases between. The CDR3 has 16 amino acids. The DNA for the CDR3 is TGTGCCAGCAGCCATACTGGCGGTTCGGGCACCGGGGAGCTGTTTTTT. This encodes CASSHTGGSGTGELFF.

The chain links TRBV7-2 to TRBJ1-1; maybe TRBD1 (6 bases). The germline V gene encodes CDR1 SGHTA and CDR2 FQGNSA. The CDR3 sequence is 14 residues long. The ends were cut back, 4 bases at V and 1 base at J, with 10 bases in the middle. This CDR3 is CASSSKTGNTEAFF. In nucleotides, the CDR3 is TGTGCCAGCAGCTCTAAGACAGGGAACACTGAAGCTTTCTTT. Combining the CDR3 with reference TRBV7-2 and TRBJ1-1 gives the whole variable domain GAGVSQSPSNKVTEKGKDVELRCDPISGHTALYWYRQSLGQGLEFLIYFQGNSAPDKSGLPSDRFSAERTGGSVSTLTIQRTQQEDSAVYLCASSSKTGNTEAFFGQGTRLTVV.

This chain links TRBV5-1 with TRBJ2-6; TRBD2 might be the D (5 bases). CDR3 length equals 17 residues. CDR1 and CDR2 (germline): SGHRS, YFSETQ. V was shortened by 0 bases and J by 2 bases, with 12 bases between the two germline ends. This chain's CDR3 is CASSLVGLGTGANVLTF. The DNA of the CDR3 is TGCGCCAGCAGCTTGGTAGGACTGGGGACTGGGGCCAACGTCCTGACTTTC.

The V call is TRBV10-3, the J call TRBJ2-7; no definite D call. Germline values: CDR1 ENHRY, CDR2 SYGVKD. CDR3 size: 15 residues. V lost 7 bases and J lost 6, with 22 bases in between. In DNA, the CDR3 is TGTGCCATCATGGATCAAGCAATTACTTCGGGCGAGCAGTACTTC. It codes for CAIMDQAITSGEQYF.

The V and J genes are TRBV19 and TRBJ2-7; TRBD2 matches at 11 bases. CDR3 length: 16 amino acids. V trimming: 6 bases; J trimming: 0 bases; junction bases outside the gene matches: 7. CDR1 and CDR2 (germline): LNHDA, SQIVND (reference sequence). CDR3 residues: CASRRTSGHISYEQYF. CDR3 nucleotides: TGTGCCAGTAGGAGGACTAGCGGGCATATCTCCTACGAGCAGTACTTC.

This clone has a single count. The J gene is TRBJ1-6, the V gene TRBV10-1; 7 bases map to TRBD1. CDR1 WNHNN and CDR2 SYGVQD come from the germline V gene (reference sequence). The CDR3 has 16 residues. V shed 4 bases, J shed 5 bases, and the junction held 8 bases outside the gene matches. CDR3: CASSGDRSINNSPLHF. The CDR3 bases are TGCGCCAGCAGTGGGGACAGAAGCATTAATAATTCACCCCTCCACTTT.

This clone has more than one count but fewer than ten. The genes are TRBV5-1 and TRBJ1-5; maybe TRBD1 (5 bases). The germline V gene encodes CDR1 SGHRS and CDR2 YFSETQ. This CDR3 region has 14 residues. Trimming shortened V by 4 bases and J by 5 bases, and 13 bases separated the two germline ends. The CDR3 is CASSPDRPDQPQHF. The CDR3 nucleotides read TGCGCCAGCAGCCCAGACAGACCCGATCAGCCCCAGCATTTT.

This clone was seen just once. This chain uses TRBV27 with TRBJ2-2, with 14 bases that match TRBD2. After removal of 2 bases from V and 6 bases from J, the junction contained 8 bases not matched to a gene. The CDR3 totals 18 residues. Looked up from germline, CDR1 is MNHEY and CDR2 is SMNVEV (reference sequence). CDR3 sequence: CASSLGGLAGGGPGELFF. The CDR3 nucleotides are TGTGCCAGCAGTTTAGGAGGACTAGCGGGAGGTGGCCCCGGGGAGCTGTTTTTT.

This clone has more than one count but fewer than ten. The chain joins TRBV7-9 to TRBJ2-2; TRBD2 matches 9 bases. The V segment lost 2 bases and the J segment 1 base; nucleotides outside the gene matches: 2. Germline CDR1 reads SEHNR; CDR2 reads FQNEAQ (reference sequence). The CDR3 extends over 16 amino acids. Here the CDR3 DNA reads TGTGCCAGCAGCTTATCTAGCGGGGTGAACACCGGGGAGCTGTTTTTT. Translation gives CASSLSSGVNTGELFF. Variable domain in full (rest from reference TRBV7-9 and TRBJ2-2): DTGVSQNPRHKITKRGQNVTFRCDPISEHNRLYWYRQTLGQGPEFLTYFQNEAQLEKSRLLSDRFSAERPKGSFSTLEIQRTEQGDSAMYLCASSLSSGVNTGELFFGEGSRLTVL.

The V call is TRBV18, the J call TRBJ2-2; D may be TRBD2 (6 bases). The CDR3 contains 14 residues. V lost 2 bases and J lost 4, with 8 bases in between. Germline CDR1 KGHSH, CDR2 LQKENI. CDR3 loop: CASSPDSGTGELFF. For the CDR3, the DNA is TGTGCCAGCTCACCAGATAGCGGCACCGGGGAGCTGTTTTTT.

V gene TRBV14 combines with J gene TRBJ2-2; 12 bases align to TRBD2. Germline CDR1 and CDR2: SGHDN and FVKESK. CDR3 length: 17 amino acids. J lost 4 bases, V lost 2 bases, and 5 bases had no gene match. For the CDR3, the DNA is TGTGCCAGCAGCCAATTCGGACTAGCGGGACTCACCGGGGAGCTGTTTTTT. It yields the protein CASSQFGLAGLTGELFF.

This clone showed up just a few times. V usage is TRBV6-5 and J usage is TRBJ1-1; D remains ambiguous. Trimming left V 8 bases short and J 0 bases short, with 10 bases between. The CDR3 extends over 13 amino acids. Germline V gives CDR1 MNHEY, CDR2 SVGAGI. The CDR3 nucleotides read TGTGCCAGCCGAACGCGGCTGAACACTGAAGCTTTCTTT. Translating gives CASRTRLNTEAFF.

This chain joins TRBV27 and TRBJ1-1; 7 bases fit TRBD1. V shed 10 bases and J 4 bases; nucleotides not matched to a gene: 9. Per the germline V gene, CDR1 is MNHEY and CDR2 is SMNVEV (reference sequence). The length of the CDR3 is 13 residues. CDR3 residues: CATGGGGGTEAFF. The CDR3 bases are TGTGCCACAGGCGGAGGGGGCGGCACTGAAGCTTTCTTT.

This chain joins TRBV7-2 and TRBJ1-6; possible D gene TRBD1, 6 bases. The V end lost 3 bases, the J end lost 10 bases, and 13 bases lay between the germline ends. The CDR3 has 14 residues. Germline assignment: CDR1 SGHTA and CDR2 FQGNSA. CDR3 coding DNA: TGTGCCAGCAGCTTTCGGGGGGCCGACTCACCCCTCCACTTT. Translating it yields CASSFRGADSPLHF.

This sequence joins TRBV7-2 and TRBJ1-6; D is uncertain. The V end was cut by 0 bases, the J end by 5 bases, with 8 bases between. Germline loops: CDR1 SGHTA, CDR2 FQGNSA. The CDR3 loop spans 15 amino acids. CDR3 in amino acids: CASSLAGVNNSPLHF. The DNA for the CDR3 is TGTGCCAGCAGCTTAGCCGGGGTCAATAATTCACCCCTCCACTTT. Combining the CDR3 with reference TRBV7-2 and TRBJ1-6 gives the whole variable domain GAGVSQSPSNKVTEKGKDVELRCDPISGHTALYWYRQSLGQGLEFLIYFQGNSAPDKSGLPSDRFSAERTGGSVSTLTIQRTQQEDSAVYLCASSLAGVNNSPLHFGNGTRLTVT.

The gene calls are TRBV29-1 and TRBJ2-3, with TRBD2 identical over 9 bases. The ends lost 4 bases at V and 4 bases at J; junction bases unmatched: 6. Germline assignment: CDR1 SQVTM and CDR2 ANQGSEA. CDR3 length: 14 amino acids. DNA of the CDR3: TGCAGCGTTGCGGGCGGGAGGGCCCCAGATACGCAGTATTTT. Encoded protein: CSVAGGRAPDTQYF.